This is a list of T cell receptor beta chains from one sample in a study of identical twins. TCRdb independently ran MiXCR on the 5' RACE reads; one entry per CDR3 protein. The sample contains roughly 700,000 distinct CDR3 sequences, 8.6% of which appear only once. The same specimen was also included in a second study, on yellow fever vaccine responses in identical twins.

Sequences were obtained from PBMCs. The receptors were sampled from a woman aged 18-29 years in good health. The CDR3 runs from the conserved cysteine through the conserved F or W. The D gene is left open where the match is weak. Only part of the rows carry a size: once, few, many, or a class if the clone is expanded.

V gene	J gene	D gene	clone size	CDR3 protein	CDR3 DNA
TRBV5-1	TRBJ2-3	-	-	CASSLTILATDTQYF	TGCGCCAGCAGCTTGACCATACTAGCCACAGATACGCAGTATTTT
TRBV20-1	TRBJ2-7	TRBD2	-	CSAPGGGSSSYEQYF	TGCAGTGCTCCCGGGGGAGGGTCTAGCTCCTACGAGCAGTACTTC
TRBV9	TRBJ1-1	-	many	CASSVAGGVTEAFF	TGTGCCAGCAGCGTAGCCGGGGGTGTCACTGAAGCTTTCTTT
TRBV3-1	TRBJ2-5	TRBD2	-	CASSLIAGGPVEETQYF	TGTGCCAGCAGCCTTATAGCGGGAGGGCCTGTGGAGGAGACCCAGTACTTC
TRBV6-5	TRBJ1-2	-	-	CASSYSGGNYGYTF	TGTGCCAGCAGTTACTCAGGCGGTAACTATGGCTACACCTTC
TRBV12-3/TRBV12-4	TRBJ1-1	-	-	CASTLRWNTEAFF	TGTGCCAGCACCCTTAGGTGGAACACTGAAGCTTTCTTT
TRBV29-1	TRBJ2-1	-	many	CSVDGSSYNEQFF	TGCAGCGTTGACGGGAGCTCCTACAATGAGCAGTTCTTC
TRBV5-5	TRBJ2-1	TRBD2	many	CASSLMGGSSYNEQFF	TGTGCCAGCAGCTTGATGGGGGGGAGCTCCTACAATGAGCAGTTCTTC
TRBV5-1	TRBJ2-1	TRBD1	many	CASTLLTGAFYNEQFF	TGCGCCAGCACCCTTCTGACAGGGGCATTCTACAATGAGCAGTTCTTC
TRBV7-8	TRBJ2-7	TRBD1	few	CASSFWTGLSYEQYF	TGTGCCAGCAGCTTTTGGACAGGGTTGAGCTACGAGCAGTACTTC
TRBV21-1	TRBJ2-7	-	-	CASSAPGLAGRHEQYF	TGTGCCAGCAGCGCGCCGGGACTAGCGGGAAGACACGAGCAGTACTTC
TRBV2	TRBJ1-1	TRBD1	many	CASSLQGMNTEAFF	TGCGCCAGCAGCTTACAGGGGATGAACACTGAAGCTTTCTTT
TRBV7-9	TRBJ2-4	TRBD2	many	CASSFSGGRAPNIQYF	TGTGCCAGCAGCTTTTCCGGCGGGAGGGCCCCAAACATTCAGTACTTC
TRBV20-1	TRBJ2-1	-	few	CSAGGLRDEQFF	TGCAGTGCTGGGGGGTTACGTGATGAGCAGTTCTTC
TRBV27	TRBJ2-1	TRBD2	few	CASSLSPYPGGGGRKRYNEQFF	TGTGCCAGCAGTTTATCCCCATATCCTGGCGGGGGCGGGAGGAAAAGGTACAATGAGCAGTTCTTC
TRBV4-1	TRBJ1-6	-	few	CASSQGKSVSPLHF	TGCGCCAGCAGCCAAGGAAAATCGGTTTCACCCCTCCACTTT
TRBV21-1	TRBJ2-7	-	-	CASSKKREPYEQYF	TGTGCCAGCAGCAAAAAGCGGGAGCCCTACGAGCAGTACTTC
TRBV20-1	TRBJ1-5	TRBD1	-	CSATRGGTVGQPQHF	TGCAGTGCTACACGCGGAGGGACAGTGGGTCAGCCCCAGCATTTT
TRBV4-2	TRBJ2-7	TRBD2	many	CASSQDGLAGAREYF	TGTGCCAGCAGCCAAGACGGGCTAGCGGGGGCCAGGGAGTACTTC
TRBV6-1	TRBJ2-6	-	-	CASSPRRASSGANVLTF	TGTGCCAGCAGTCCCCGGAGAGCGAGCTCTGGGGCCAACGTCCTGACTTTC
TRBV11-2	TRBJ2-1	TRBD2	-	CASSPRGLAGGGSSYNEQFF	TGTGCCAGCAGCCCTAGGGGACTAGCGGGGGGCGGGAGCTCCTACAATGAGCAGTTCTTC
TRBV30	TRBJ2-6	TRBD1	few	CAWEPGQGPSGANVLTF	TGTGCCTGGGAACCGGGACAGGGTCCTTCTGGGGCCAACGTCCTGACTTTC
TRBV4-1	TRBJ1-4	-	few	CASSPLRSSEKLFF	TGCGCCAGCAGCCCCCTACGATCTTCCGAAAAACTGTTTTTT
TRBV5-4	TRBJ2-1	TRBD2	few	CASSPKAGSSYNEQFF	TGTGCCAGCAGTCCGAAAGCGGGAAGCTCCTACAATGAGCAGTTCTTC
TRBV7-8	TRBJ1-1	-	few	CASRLPGGMNTEAFF	TGTGCCAGCAGACTCCCGGGGGGCATGAACACTGAAGCTTTCTTT
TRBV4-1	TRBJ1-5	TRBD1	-	CASSLAPTGYNQPQHF	TGCGCCAGCAGCCTCGCCCCGACAGGGTACAATCAGCCCCAGCATTTT
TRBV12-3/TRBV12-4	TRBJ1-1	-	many	CASSFSRGDTEAFF	TGTGCCAGCAGTTTCTCCAGGGGAGACACTGAAGCTTTCTTT
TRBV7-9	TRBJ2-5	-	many	CASSQAGGSGETQYF	TGTGCCAGCAGCCAAGCAGGGGGGTCCGGAGAGACCCAGTACTTC
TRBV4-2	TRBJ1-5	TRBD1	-	CASSQARTGGDQPQHF	TGTGCCAGCAGCCAAGCCCGGACAGGGGGCGATCAGCCCCAGCATTTT
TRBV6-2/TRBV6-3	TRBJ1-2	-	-	CASSPRPTYGYTF	TGTGCCAGCAGCCCGCGGCCGACCTATGGCTACACCTTC
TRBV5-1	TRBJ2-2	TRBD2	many	CASKREALNTGELFF	TGCGCCAGCAAGCGGGAGGCTCTAAACACCGGGGAGCTGTTTTTT
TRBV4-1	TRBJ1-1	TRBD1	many	CASSPVDRDGTEAFF	TGCGCCAGCAGCCCGGTCGACAGGGACGGCACTGAAGCTTTCTTT
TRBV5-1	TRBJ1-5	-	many	CASSIDPGPSQPQHF	TGCGCCAGCTCAATCGATCCGGGTCCTAGTCAGCCCCAGCATTTT
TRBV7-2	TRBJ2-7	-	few	CASSADRDTTYEQYF	TGTGCCAGCAGCGCGGACCGGGACACAACCTACGAGCAGTACTTC
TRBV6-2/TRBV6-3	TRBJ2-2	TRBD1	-	CASTFDRGTSANTGELFF	TGTGCCAGCACCTTTGACAGGGGTACGTCCGCGAACACCGGGGAGCTGTTTTTT
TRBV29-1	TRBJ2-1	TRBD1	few	CSVSPGQGTYNEQFF	TGCAGCGTTTCCCCGGGACAGGGAACCTACAATGAGCAGTTCTTC
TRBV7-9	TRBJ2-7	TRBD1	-	CASSSWDSSYEQYF	TGTGCCAGCAGCTCTTGGGACAGCTCCTACGAGCAGTACTTC
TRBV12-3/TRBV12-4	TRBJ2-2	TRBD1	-	CASSPPVWTGENTGELFF	TGTGCCAGCAGCCCCCCGGTTTGGACAGGGGAAAACACCGGGGAGCTGTTTTTT
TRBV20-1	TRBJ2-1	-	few	CSARDPADYYNEQFF	TGCAGTGCTAGAGACCCAGCGGACTACTACAATGAGCAGTTCTTC
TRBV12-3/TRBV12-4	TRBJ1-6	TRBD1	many	CASSPRDRGGVVSPLHF	TGTGCCAGCAGTCCTAGGGACAGGGGCGGGGTGGTTTCACCCCTCCACTTT
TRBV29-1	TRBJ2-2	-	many	CSVRTSGPGELFF	TGCAGCGTACGAACCTCCGGCCCCGGGGAGCTGTTTTTT
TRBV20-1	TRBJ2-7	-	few	CSAAPIAAPSYEQYF	TGCAGTGCTGCACCAATAGCGGCGCCTTCCTACGAGCAGTACTTC
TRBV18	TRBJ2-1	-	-	CASSPRSGSGFNEQFF	TGTGCCAGCTCACCACGGAGCGGCAGCGGTTTCAATGAGCAGTTCTTC
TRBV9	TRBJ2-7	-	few	CASSVDGNRNEQYF	TGTGCCAGCAGCGTAGACGGGAATAGGAACGAGCAGTACTTC
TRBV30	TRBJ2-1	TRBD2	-	CAWNSGRAGNEQFF	TGTGCCTGGAATAGCGGGAGGGCGGGCAATGAGCAGTTCTTC
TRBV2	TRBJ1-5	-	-	CASSVEGSLAQPQHF	TGTGCCAGCAGTGTTGAGGGATCCCTGGCTCAGCCCCAGCATTTT
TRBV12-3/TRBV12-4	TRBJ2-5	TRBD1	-	CASSKQGTQETQYF	TGTGCCAGCAGTAAACAGGGGACCCAAGAGACCCAGTACTTC
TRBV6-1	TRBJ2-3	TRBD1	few	CASRNRDRGTDTQYF	TGTGCCAGCAGGAACCGGGACAGGGGGACAGATACGCAGTATTTT
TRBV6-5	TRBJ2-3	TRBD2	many	CASSYGTSGPDTQYF	TGTGCCAGCAGTTACGGGACTAGCGGTCCGGATACGCAGTATTTT
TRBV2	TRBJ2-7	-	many	CASSEASRSYEQYF	TGTGCCAGCAGTGAAGCTTCACGCTCCTACGAGCAGTACTTC
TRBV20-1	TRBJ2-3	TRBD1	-	CSASPGQGRIRDTQYF	TGCAGTGCTAGTCCGGGACAGGGAAGGATCCGGGATACGCAGTATTTT
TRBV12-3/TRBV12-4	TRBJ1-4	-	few	CASSPFNEKLFF	TGTGCCAGCAGTCCCTTTAATGAAAAACTGTTTTTT
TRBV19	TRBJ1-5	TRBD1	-	CASTGGQGSYQPQHF	TGTGCCAGTACCGGGGGACAGGGATCCTATCAGCCCCAGCATTTT
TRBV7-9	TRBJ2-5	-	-	CASSSLDRTQYF	TGTGCCAGCAGCTCCCTCGATAGGACCCAGTACTTC
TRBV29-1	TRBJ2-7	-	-	CSVGEGASYEQYF	TGCAGCGTTGGGGAGGGGGCCTCCTACGAGCAGTACTTC
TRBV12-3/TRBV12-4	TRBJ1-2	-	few	CASSFSRTGKGYTF	TGTGCCAGCAGTTTCAGTAGAACAGGGAAAGGCTACACCTTC